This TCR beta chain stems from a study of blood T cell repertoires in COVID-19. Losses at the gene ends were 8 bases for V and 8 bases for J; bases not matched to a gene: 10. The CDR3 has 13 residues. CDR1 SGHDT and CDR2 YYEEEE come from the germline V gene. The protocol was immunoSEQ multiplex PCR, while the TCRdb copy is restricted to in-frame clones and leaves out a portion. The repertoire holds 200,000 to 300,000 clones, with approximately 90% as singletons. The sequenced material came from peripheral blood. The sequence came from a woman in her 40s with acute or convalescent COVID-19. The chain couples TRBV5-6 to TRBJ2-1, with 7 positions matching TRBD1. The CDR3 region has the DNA TGTGCCAGTATCACTCTAGGGGGCCATGAGCAGTTCTTC. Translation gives CASITLGGHEQFF.